This paragraph covers one T cell receptor beta chain sequence. Its target is unknown. At least 7 million PBMCs were isolated per sample. This sample is part of a study of blood T cells in healthy people across ages. Overall study context: Using template switching, researchers captured about one barcoded beta molecule for each two T cells. Whole-study findings and limits: In the absence of known donor CMV status, changes in expanded clonotypes were possibly confounded.

Trimming removed 8 bases from V and 1 base from J, with 17 bases in between. CDR3 length: 15 amino acids. In germline, CDR1 is MNHEY, CDR2 SMNVEV (reference sequence). Next came a second PCR, run for roughly 7 to 12 cycles, which used a sample-barcoded 5' primer along with a J-beta primer mix. The template-switch adaptor, which had 12 random nucleotides, put a tag on each cDNA molecule. A single record per CDR3 protein comes from TCRdb applying MiXCR to the 5' RACE reads. The sample carries 750,000 to 950,000 distinct CDR3 sequences, roughly 24% recorded once. The data were also submitted as part of a second study, on T cells of mothers and their children.

The receptor was derived from a boy between 10 and 17 years old in good health. Sample: blood. This chain uses TRBV27 with TRBJ2-5, with D perhaps TRBD2 (6 bases). The CDR3 here is CASGRGLGVQETQYF. As DNA, the CDR3 is TGTGCCAGCGGGCGGGGCCTGGGGGTCCAAGAGACCCAGTACTTC.